The 23 T cell receptor beta chains given below trace back to one sample, sequenced in a study of blood T cell repertoires in COVID-19. Clones were read by immunoSEQ multiplex PCR, and TCRdb kept only the in-frame ones, dropping some. This table has about 140,000 clones, roughly 84% appearing once. Source material: PBMCs or T cells enriched from blood (not recorded which). The receptors originated from a man aged 40-50 years with acute COVID-19.

This clone was detected once. The rearrangement links TRBV7-8 to TRBJ2-7; 8 nucleotides line up with TRBD1. Trimming removed 1 base from V and 1 base from J; junction bases left unmatched: 0. The germline gives CDR1 SGHVS, CDR2 FQNEAQ. The CDR3 runs to 14 residues. The CDR3 spells CASSLDRGSYEQYF. In nucleotides, the CDR3 is TGTGCCAGCAGCTTAGACAGGGGGTCCTACGAGCAGTACTTC. Together with reference TRBV7-8 and TRBJ2-7, the CDR3 gives the full variable domain: GAGVSQSPRYKVAKRGQDVALRCDPISGHVSLFWYQQALGQGPEFLTYFQNEAQLDKSGLPSDRFFAERPEGSVSTLKIQRTQQEDSAVYLCASSLDRGSYEQYFGPGTRLTVT.

CDR3 amino acids: CASSIYTGSENTEAFF. The CDR3 DNA reads TGTGCCAGTAGTATCTATACAGGGTCGGAGAACACTGAAGCTTTCTTT. J is TRBJ1-1 and V is TRBV19, with D possibly TRBD1 on 6 matching bases. The germline CDR1 and CDR2 sequences are LNHDA and SQIVND (reference sequence). The V gene lost 3 bases and the J gene lost 1 base, with 15 bases spanning the gap. The CDR3 is 16 amino acids.

The gene calls are TRBV28 and TRBJ1-1, with D maybe TRBD1 (5 bases). With 3 bases removed from V and 3 bases from J, the gap between germline ends came to 14 bases. CDR1 is MDHEN and CDR2 is SYDVKM in the germline V gene. This CDR3 is built from 15 residues. Written as DNA, the CDR3 is TGTGCCAGCAGTTTGGGAGGGGCGGGCGACACTGAAGCTTTCTTT. This encodes CASSLGGAGDTEAFF.

J is TRBJ1-2 and V is TRBV6-5; TRBD1 is a possible D gene (5 bases). Per the germline V gene, CDR1 is MNHEY and CDR2 is SVGAGI. The CDR3 totals 13 residues. The ends were cut back, 2 bases at V and 5 bases at J, with 9 bases in the middle. The CDR3 protein is CASSYGAGYGYTF. The CDR3 nucleotides read TGTGCCAGCAGTTACGGGGCGGGGTATGGCTACACCTTC.

The chain joins TRBV7-2 to TRBJ1-3; no clear D. V shed 5 bases and J shed 3 bases, with 8 bases lying between them. The CDR3 spans 13 residues. The germline V gene has CDR1 SGHTA and CDR2 FQGNSA. DNA of the CDR3: TGTGCCAGCAGCCGGTCGATTGGAAACACCATATATTTT. Its translation is CASSRSIGNTIYF.

This chain joins TRBV19 and TRBJ1-4; 7 nucleotides match TRBD1. The germline CDR1 and CDR2 sequences are LNHDA and SQIVND (reference sequence). The CDR3 loop spans 14 amino acids. V lost 5 bases to trimming and J lost 7 bases; unmatched junction nucleotides: 7. CDR3 sequence: CASSPRGRGEKLFF. CDR3 in DNA: TGTGCCAGTAGTCCAAGGGGGCGCGGTGAAAAACTGTTTTTT.

A note on this clone: Other nucleotide sequences in the sample specify the same CDR3. V is TRBV6-5 and J is TRBJ1-2; tentatively, D is TRBD1 (5 bases). Germline CDR1 and CDR2: MNHEY and SVGAGI. V was shortened by 10 bases and J by 4 bases, with 10 bases between the two germline ends. The CDR3 contains 11 residues. The CDR3 coding sequence is TGTGCCACCCAGGGAGGCTATGGCTACACCTTC. Translation: CATQGGYGYTF.

This sequence joins TRBV14 and TRBJ2-3; perhaps TRBD2 as D (5 bases). The V end was cut by 1 base, the J end by 13 bases, with 12 bases between. The CDR3 totals 12 residues. Germline lookup yields CDR1 SGHDN and CDR2 FVKESK. The CDR3 bases are TGTGCCAGCAGCCAAGTCGACTCGCGGGAGTATTTT. As protein: CASSQVDSREYF.

The chain recombines TRBV5-6 with TRBJ1-6, with D unclear. CDR3 length equals 12 residues. Trimming removed 0 bases at V and 9 bases at J, with 4 bases between. Per the germline V gene, CDR1 is SGHDT and CDR2 is YYEEEE. The CDR3 nucleotides read TGTGCCAGCAGCTTGGGAGGTTCACCCCTCCACTTT. It is translated as CASSLGGSPLHF.

This clone was counted a single time. This chain joins TRBV12-3 or TRBV12-4 and TRBJ2-3; a weak D match, TRBD1 (6 bases). The CDR3 extends over 13 amino acids. V shed 4 bases and J shed 1 base, with 6 bases lying between them. CDR3 DNA sequence: TGTGCCAGCAGTTCAGGGGGCACAGATACGCAGTATTTT. Its translation is CASSSGGTDTQYF.

The rearrangement uses TRBV9 and TRBJ2-6; the D gene is possibly TRBD1 (6 bases). This CDR3 comprises 17 residues. CDR1 SGDLS and CDR2 YYNGEE come from the germline V gene. V shed 6 bases and J shed 0 bases, with 16 bases lying between them. This chain's CDR3 is CASNSGTSSSGANVLTF. In nucleotides, the CDR3 is TGTGCCAGCAATTCCGGGACATCAAGCTCTGGGGCCAACGTCCTGACTTTC.

The rearrangement joins TRBV3-1 (or the pseudogene TRBV3-2) to TRBJ2-5; TRBD1 aligns across 7 bases. The V gene's germline CDR1 is LGHDT and CDR2 YNNKEL (reference sequence). After removal of 4 bases from V and 5 bases from J, the junction contained 4 bases not matched to a gene. The CDR3 is 13 residues long. CDR3 coding DNA: TGTGCCAGCAGCCTCGGACAGGCGGAGACCCAGTACTTC. This encodes CASSLGQAETQYF.

The chain has TRBV30 and TRBJ1-6; a possible D gene is TRBD1 (5 bases). V was trimmed by 0 bases and J by 5 bases, leaving 14 bases between them. In germline, CDR1 is GTSNPN, CDR2 SVGIG (reference sequence). The CDR3 is made up of 16 amino acids. The chain's CDR3 is CAWSVWRGANNSPLHF. CDR3 DNA sequence: TGTGCCTGGAGTGTATGGAGGGGCGCCAATAATTCACCCCTCCACTTT.

The chain uses TRBV11-2 and TRBJ2-5; 14 nucleotides match TRBD2. The germline CDR1 and CDR2 sequences are SGHAT and FQNNGV. J lost 5 bases, V lost 5 bases, and 7 bases had no gene match. This CDR3 comprises 16 residues. The CDR3, as DNA: TGTGCCAGCAGCGAGGGACTAGCGGGAGTAGGGGAGACCCAGTACTTC. Protein sequence: CASSEGLAGVGETQYF.

The CDR3 coding sequence is TGCGCCAGCAGCCCCATAACTAGCGGCTACAATGAGCAGTTCTTC. Translation gives CASSPITSGYNEQFF. V is TRBV4-1 and J is TRBJ2-1; TRBD2 matches 8 bases. Germline V lookup: CDR1 MGHRA, CDR2 YSYEKL. This CDR3 has 15 amino acids. V was clipped by 4 bases and J by 3 bases; unmatched bases: 5.

The chain carries TRBV10-1 and TRBJ2-3; TRBD2 matches 7 bases. V lost 11 bases and J lost 0; bases outside the gene matches: 14. CDR1 WNHNN and CDR2 SYGVQD come from the germline V gene (reference sequence). The CDR3 contains 16 residues. The CDR3 region is CASSPMEGGSTDTQYF. The CDR3 nucleotides read TGCGCCTCCTCTCCCATGGAGGGAGGGAGCACAGATACGCAGTATTTT.

The chain links TRBV4-1 to TRBJ2-4; no clear D gene. The CDR3 totals 15 residues. With 5 bases removed from V and 2 bases from J, the gap between germline ends came to 13 bases. Germline lookup yields CDR1 MGHRA and CDR2 YSYEKL. The CDR3 sequence: CASSLDNSPKNIQYF. CDR3 nucleotides: TGCGCCAGCAGCTTAGACAATTCCCCCAAAAACATTCAGTACTTC.

The J gene is TRBJ2-7, the V gene TRBV27, with 7 bases identical to TRBD2. V was pared by 5 bases and J by 3 bases, with 4 bases of the junction left unmatched. There are 13 residues in the CDR3. Germline assignment: CDR1 MNHEY and CDR2 SMNVEV (reference sequence). The CDR3: CASSHGTNYEQYF. The CDR3 DNA sequence: TGTGCCAGCAGTCACGGGACTAACTACGAGCAGTACTTC.

The gene calls are TRBV29-1 and TRBJ2-2; 8 nucleotides match TRBD2. The V gene's germline CDR1 is SQVTM and CDR2 ANQGSEA. With V trimmed by 7 bases and J by 6 bases, 4 bases remained unmatched. This CDR3 contains 12 residues. This chain's CDR3 is CSGTGGPGELFF. The CDR3 nucleotides read TGCAGCGGCACGGGAGGGCCCGGGGAGCTGTTTTTT.

The V call is TRBV6-6, the J call TRBJ2-1, with D possibly being TRBD1 (6 bases). The V and J ends lost 2 bases and 14 bases respectively, with 16 bases between them. Germline values: CDR1 MNHNY, CDR2 SVGAGI (reference sequence). The CDR3 loop spans 13 amino acids. The CDR3 nucleotides are TGTGCCAGCAGTTACGGCTGGGACAACGGGAAGTTCTTC. This gives the protein CASSYGWDNGKFF.

The CDR3 DNA is TGTGCCAGCAGCTTGGCGGGGGGGGGAAGGAGTGGCAATCAGCCCCAGCATTTT. Translated, it gives CASSLAGGGRSGNQPQHF. V usage is TRBV5-6 and J usage is TRBJ1-5, with D maybe TRBD1 (5 bases). The CDR3 has 18 residues. Trimming left V 0 bases short and J 2 bases short, with 18 bases between. Germline CDR1 and CDR2: SGHDT and YYEEEE.

This clone was seen just once. The rearrangement links TRBV5-4 to TRBJ2-3; 7 bases line up with TRBD1. The junction had 3 bases not matched to a gene; V was cut back by 2 bases and J by 0 bases. CDR3 length: 15 amino acids. In germline, CDR1 is SGHNT, CDR2 YYREEE (reference sequence). The CDR3 region has the DNA TGTGCCAGCAGCTTCGACAGGGCTAGCACAGATACGCAGTATTTT. Its translation is CASSFDRASTDTQYF.

This clone was seen a single time. The chain joins TRBV27 to TRBJ2-1, with 14 nucleotides matching TRBD2. This CDR3 spans 16 amino acids. The trim removed 7 bases at V and 1 base at J, leaving 3 bases unmatched. Germline assignment: CDR1 MNHEY and CDR2 SMNVEV (reference sequence). Here the CDR3 reads CASTGTSGGSYNEQFF. DNA of the CDR3: TGTGCCAGCACGGGGACTAGCGGGGGATCCTACAATGAGCAGTTCTTC.